The rows below give T cell receptor beta chains drawn from one sample of a study of radiation and T cells in renal cell carcinoma. Profiled with immunoSEQ multiplex PCR; TCRdb holds only in-frame clones, not every one. The table lists some 120,000 clones, around 80% of them singletons, with under 4% in the top ten. The input for sequencing was blood, taken from a patient whose treatment included radiotherapy and nephrectomy. The origin of the receptors is a woman aged 60-70 years with renal cell carcinoma. Each CDR3 is given with its conserved first and last residue. The order of the fields is clone size, CDR3 length, J gene, V gene, D gene, CDR3 DNA, CDR3 protein. The D gene is left open where the match is weak. Size values are once, few and many counts, or a class for expanded clones, and some rows have none.

abundance: -
len: 16
j_gene: TRBJ2-5
v_gene: TRBV5-4
d_gene: TRBD2
CDR3nt: TGTGCCAGCAGCCCCCCGACTAGCGGGGGGGCGAAGACCCAGTACTTC
CDR3aa: CASSPPTSGGAKTQYF

abundance: -
len: 17
j_gene: TRBJ1-4
v_gene: TRBV16
d_gene: TRBD1
CDR3nt: TGTGCCAGCAGCGCGACAGGGTTCCCTACAACTAATGAAAAACTGTTTTTT
CDR3aa: CASSATGFPTTNEKLFF

abundance: -
len: 14
j_gene: TRBJ2-7
v_gene: TRBV7-3
d_gene: TRBD1
CDR3nt: TGTGCCAGCAGCTTCGGGACAGGAGACTACGAGCAGTACTTC
CDR3aa: CASSFGTGDYEQYF

abundance: few
len: 15
j_gene: TRBJ2-7
v_gene: TRBV5-6
d_gene: TRBD2
CDR3nt: TGTGCCAGCAGCTGGGGTAGCGGGTCACTATGGGAGCAGTACTTC
CDR3aa: CASSWGSGSLWEQYF

abundance: -
len: 13
j_gene: TRBJ2-5
v_gene: TRBV19
d_gene: -
CDR3nt: TGTGCCAGTAGCACGGGGAGAGAAGAGACCCAGTACTTC
CDR3aa: CASSTGREETQYF

abundance: few
len: 14
j_gene: TRBJ1-1
v_gene: TRBV19
d_gene: -
CDR3nt: TGTGCCAGTAGTATCGTTGGAGTGAACACTGAAGCTTTCTTT
CDR3aa: CASSIVGVNTEAFF

abundance: -
len: 14
j_gene: TRBJ1-5
v_gene: TRBV10-2
d_gene: TRBD1
CDR3nt: TGCGCCAGCAAGGAGGCAGGGGGCTCACAGCCCCAGCATTTT
CDR3aa: CASKEAGGSQPQHF

abundance: -
len: 15
j_gene: TRBJ1-1
v_gene: TRBV2
d_gene: -
CDR3nt: TGTGCCAGCAGTGAATGGGGGCCTCAGGGCACTGAAGCTTTCTTT
CDR3aa: CASSEWGPQGTEAFF

abundance: -
len: 14
j_gene: TRBJ1-5
v_gene: TRBV27
d_gene: -
CDR3nt: TGTGCCAGCAGTTTTGGTCCCCACTACCAGCCCCAGCATTTT
CDR3aa: CASSFGPHYQPQHF

abundance: -
len: 13
j_gene: TRBJ2-7
v_gene: TRBV4-1
d_gene: -
CDR3nt: TGCGCCAGCAGCCTAGCTCCAGAATACGAGCAGTACTTC
CDR3aa: CASSLAPEYEQYF

abundance: -
len: 15
j_gene: TRBJ2-2
v_gene: TRBV10-1
d_gene: -
CDR3nt: TGCGCCAGCAGTGACCCCCGACTAGGTCCCGGGGAGCTGTTTTTT
CDR3aa: CASSDPRLGPGELFF

abundance: -
len: 9
j_gene: TRBJ2-7
v_gene: TRBV29-1
d_gene: -
CDR3nt: TGCAAGAGTCTCCGAGGGCAGTACTTC
CDR3aa: CKSLRGQYF

abundance: -
len: 16
j_gene: TRBJ1-4
v_gene: TRBV18
d_gene: -
CDR3nt: TGTGCCAGCTCACCTAATACACCTCCAAGCGACGAAAAACTGTTTTTT
CDR3aa: CASSPNTPPSDEKLFF

abundance: -
len: 15
j_gene: TRBJ2-3
v_gene: TRBV5-8
d_gene: TRBD1
CDR3nt: TGTGCCAGCAGCTGGACAGGGGTTGACACAGATACGCAGTATTTT
CDR3aa: CASSWTGVDTDTQYF

abundance: -
len: 14
j_gene: TRBJ1-3
v_gene: TRBV5-6
d_gene: -
CDR3nt: TGTGCCAGCAGCTTCGGACTGTCTGGAAACACCATATATTTT
CDR3aa: CASSFGLSGNTIYF

abundance: -
len: 15
j_gene: TRBJ1-1
v_gene: TRBV6-1
d_gene: -
CDR3nt: TGTGCCAGCATCCGGGACGTAGGGGCGAACACTGAAGCTTTCTTT
CDR3aa: CASIRDVGANTEAFF

abundance: once
len: 15
j_gene: TRBJ2-5
v_gene: TRBV7-9
d_gene: TRBD2
CDR3nt: TGTGCCAGCAGCTTAGTGCGGGGGGGCCTAGAGACCCAGTACTTC
CDR3aa: CASSLVRGGLETQYF

abundance: -
len: 13
j_gene: TRBJ2-1
v_gene: TRBV5-1
d_gene: -
CDR3nt: TGCGCCAGCACCGAAGCAGGGGCAAATGAGCAGTTCTTC
CDR3aa: CASTEAGANEQFF

abundance: -
len: 14
j_gene: TRBJ1-3
v_gene: TRBV28
d_gene: -
CDR3nt: TGTGCCAGCAAGCTGGTCTTGAGTGGAAACACCATATATTTT
CDR3aa: CASKLVLSGNTIYF

abundance: -
len: 15
j_gene: TRBJ1-5
v_gene: TRBV7-2
d_gene: TRBD1
CDR3nt: TGTGCCAGCAGCATCTCAGGGGGCGGCAATCAGCCCCAGCATTTT
CDR3aa: CASSISGGGNQPQHF

abundance: -
len: 14
j_gene: TRBJ1-2
v_gene: TRBV28
d_gene: -
CDR3nt: TGTGCCAGCAGTTTATTCGTCCTCCCCTATGGCTACACCTTC
CDR3aa: CASSLFVLPYGYTF

abundance: -
len: 16
j_gene: TRBJ2-6
v_gene: TRBV19
d_gene: TRBD2
CDR3nt: TGTGCCAGTAGTCCGGGGGGGGGCCTCGGGGCCAACGTCCTGACTTTC
CDR3aa: CASSPGGGLGANVLTF

abundance: -
len: 22
j_gene: TRBJ2-7
v_gene: TRBV21-1
d_gene: -
CDR3nt: TGTGCCAGCAGCCCTCGGAGCGGGGGAATCCGGACTAGCGGGCACCATAACCACGAGCAGTACTTC
CDR3aa: CASSPRSGGIRTSGHHNHEQYF

abundance: -
len: 15
j_gene: TRBJ2-1
v_gene: TRBV5-8
d_gene: -
CDR3nt: TGTGCCAGCAGCTTGGCCGGGTTGATAAACAATGAGCAGTTCTTC
CDR3aa: CASSLAGLINNEQFF

abundance: few
len: 12
j_gene: TRBJ1-6
v_gene: TRBV9
d_gene: -
CDR3nt: TGTGCCAGCAGCCACTATAATTCACCCCTCCACTTT
CDR3aa: CASSHYNSPLHF

abundance: few
len: 19
j_gene: TRBJ2-6
v_gene: TRBV6-1
d_gene: -
CDR3nt: TGTGCCAGCAGTGAAAGAGTATATGCAGGGATTAGTGGGGCCAACGTCCTGACTTTC
CDR3aa: CASSERVYAGISGANVLTF

abundance: few
len: 13
j_gene: TRBJ1-5
v_gene: TRBV30
d_gene: -
CDR3nt: TGTGCCTGGAGTGTACAGGGCAATCAGCCCCAGCATTTT
CDR3aa: CAWSVQGNQPQHF

abundance: -
len: 15
j_gene: TRBJ2-1
v_gene: TRBV6-5
d_gene: TRBD1
CDR3nt: TGTGCCAGCAGCCCACAGGGGGCGATTTACAATGAGCAGTTCTTC
CDR3aa: CASSPQGAIYNEQFF

abundance: -
len: 14
j_gene: TRBJ2-7
v_gene: TRBV5-1
d_gene: TRBD2
CDR3nt: TGCGCCAGCAGCGGGGGGGGGAAAGGCTACGAGCAGTACTTC
CDR3aa: CASSGGGKGYEQYF

abundance: -
len: 15
j_gene: TRBJ1-5
v_gene: TRBV5-6
d_gene: -
CDR3nt: TGTGCCAGCAGCTTGGCCGGGGTGGTCAATCAGCCCCAGCATTTT
CDR3aa: CASSLAGVVNQPQHF

abundance: -
len: 14
j_gene: TRBJ1-4
v_gene: TRBV11-2
d_gene: -
CDR3nt: TGTGCCAGCAGCTTAGATCCTGGGCGGGAAAAACTGTTTTTT
CDR3aa: CASSLDPGREKLFF

abundance: -
len: 16
j_gene: TRBJ2-7
v_gene: TRBV7-9
d_gene: -
CDR3nt: TGTGCCAGCAGCCTCACGGGGAGGGGGCGCCTATACGAGCAGTACTTC
CDR3aa: CASSLTGRGRLYEQYF

abundance: -
len: 15
j_gene: TRBJ2-2
v_gene: TRBV11-3
d_gene: -
CDR3nt: TGTGCCAGCAGCTTTGGCCATGCGAACACCGGGGAGCTGTTTTTT
CDR3aa: CASSFGHANTGELFF

abundance: -
len: 14
j_gene: TRBJ1-5
v_gene: TRBV28
d_gene: -
CDR3nt: TGTGCCAGCACCCAGCCGGGGGGTGGACAGCCCCAGCATTTT
CDR3aa: CASTQPGGGQPQHF

abundance: -
len: 17
j_gene: TRBJ2-6
v_gene: TRBV7-9
d_gene: -
CDR3nt: TGTGCCAGCAGCTTAGTCTGGGAGACCTCTGGGGCCAACGTCCTGACTTTC
CDR3aa: CASSLVWETSGANVLTF

abundance: -
len: 13
j_gene: TRBJ1-1
v_gene: TRBV10-3
d_gene: -
CDR3nt: TGTGCCATCAGAGATACAGCGTACACTGAAGCTTTCTTT
CDR3aa: CAIRDTAYTEAFF

abundance: few
len: 15
j_gene: TRBJ1-1
v_gene: TRBV10-3
d_gene: -
CDR3nt: TGTGCCATCAGTTATTCTTTCGACGAGAACACTGAAGCTTTCTTT
CDR3aa: CAISYSFDENTEAFF

abundance: -
len: 16
j_gene: TRBJ2-2
v_gene: TRBV5-1
d_gene: TRBD1
CDR3nt: TGCGCCAGCAGCCCTCGGACAGGGGACAACACCGGGGAGCTGTTTTTT
CDR3aa: CASSPRTGDNTGELFF

abundance: -
len: 15
j_gene: TRBJ2-3
v_gene: TRBV10-1
d_gene: TRBD1
CDR3nt: TGCGCCAGCAGTGAGTCGCAGGGGGCCGGGGATACGCAGTATTTT
CDR3aa: CASSESQGAGDTQYF

abundance: -
len: 15
j_gene: TRBJ2-3
v_gene: TRBV11-2
d_gene: -
CDR3nt: TGTGCCAGCAGCTTATTGGCAGGCGCGACAGATACGCAGTATTTT
CDR3aa: CASSLLAGATDTQYF

abundance: -
len: 15
j_gene: TRBJ1-1
v_gene: TRBV9
d_gene: -
CDR3nt: TGTGCCAGCAGCGTAGTGGGTGGGTTGAACACTGAAGCTTTCTTT
CDR3aa: CASSVVGGLNTEAFF

abundance: -
len: 15
j_gene: TRBJ2-7
v_gene: TRBV7-3
d_gene: TRBD2
CDR3nt: TGTGCCAGCAGCGCAGGACTAGCGGGGGGCGTTGAGCAGTACTTC
CDR3aa: CASSAGLAGGVEQYF

abundance: few
len: 15
j_gene: TRBJ2-3
v_gene: TRBV5-4
d_gene: TRBD1
CDR3nt: TGTGCCAGCAGCTTGGCGGGGACAGGGCCAGATACGCAGTATTTT
CDR3aa: CASSLAGTGPDTQYF

abundance: -
len: 15
j_gene: TRBJ1-1
v_gene: TRBV4-3
d_gene: -
CDR3nt: TGCGCCAGCAGCCAAGGAAGGGGAATGAACACTGAAGCTTTCTTT
CDR3aa: CASSQGRGMNTEAFF

abundance: -
len: 13
j_gene: TRBJ1-1
v_gene: TRBV6-1
d_gene: -
CDR3nt: TGTGCCAGCAGTGAGACGGGGGAAGATTCAGCTTTCTTT
CDR3aa: CASSETGEDSAFF

abundance: -
len: 10
j_gene: TRBJ1-1
v_gene: TRBV29-1
d_gene: -
CDR3nt: TGCAGCGTTGAAGTTCTAGAAGCTTTCTTT
CDR3aa: CSVEVLEAFF

abundance: -
len: 16
j_gene: TRBJ1-6
v_gene: TRBV6-1
d_gene: TRBD1
CDR3nt: TGTGCCAGCAGTGATGAGACAGGGACGTTATATTCACCCCTCCACTTT
CDR3aa: CASSDETGTLYSPLHF

abundance: -
len: 16
j_gene: TRBJ1-1
v_gene: TRBV6-1
d_gene: -
CDR3nt: TGTGCCAGCAGTGCCTTAAGCGGTCCCAGGGGCACTGAAGCTTTCTTT
CDR3aa: CASSALSGPRGTEAFF

abundance: -
len: 15
j_gene: TRBJ2-7
v_gene: TRBV7-9
d_gene: -
CDR3nt: TGTGCCAGCAGCCCCCCCCGGGCGGGCCCCTACGAGCAGTACTTC
CDR3aa: CASSPPRAGPYEQYF

abundance: -
len: 15
j_gene: TRBJ2-1
v_gene: TRBV28
d_gene: TRBD2
CDR3nt: TGTGCCAGCGAACCTAGCGGGACTTCTGGGGATGAGCAGTTCTTC
CDR3aa: CASEPSGTSGDEQFF

abundance: once
len: 16
j_gene: TRBJ2-6
v_gene: TRBV29-1
d_gene: TRBD1
CDR3nt: TGCAGCGTCTACCTCGGGACAGGGAGAGGGGCCAACGTCCTGACTTTC
CDR3aa: CSVYLGTGRGANVLTF

abundance: few
len: 14
j_gene: TRBJ2-2
v_gene: TRBV2
d_gene: -
CDR3nt: TGTGCCAGCAGGGACAGTCCGAACACCGGGGAGCTGTTTTTT
CDR3aa: CASRDSPNTGELFF

abundance: once
len: 13
j_gene: TRBJ1-2
v_gene: TRBV5-6
d_gene: TRBD1
CDR3nt: TGTGCCAGCAGCTCACAGGGGGCCTATGGCTACACCTTC
CDR3aa: CASSSQGAYGYTF

abundance: -
len: 14
j_gene: TRBJ1-1
v_gene: TRBV5-5
d_gene: -
CDR3nt: TGTGCCAGCAGCTGGGTGACGGCAAACACTGAAGCTTTCTTT
CDR3aa: CASSWVTANTEAFF

abundance: -
len: 14
j_gene: TRBJ2-1
v_gene: TRBV5-1
d_gene: -
CDR3nt: TGCGCCAGCAGCCTCAAAACCCCGGGGAATGAGCAGTTCTTC
CDR3aa: CASSLKTPGNEQFF

abundance: -
len: 13
j_gene: TRBJ2-1
v_gene: TRBV6-5
d_gene: TRBD2
CDR3nt: TGTGCAGCTGGGAGCGGGAGGGGCTTTGAGCAGTTCTTC
CDR3aa: CAAGSGRGFEQFF